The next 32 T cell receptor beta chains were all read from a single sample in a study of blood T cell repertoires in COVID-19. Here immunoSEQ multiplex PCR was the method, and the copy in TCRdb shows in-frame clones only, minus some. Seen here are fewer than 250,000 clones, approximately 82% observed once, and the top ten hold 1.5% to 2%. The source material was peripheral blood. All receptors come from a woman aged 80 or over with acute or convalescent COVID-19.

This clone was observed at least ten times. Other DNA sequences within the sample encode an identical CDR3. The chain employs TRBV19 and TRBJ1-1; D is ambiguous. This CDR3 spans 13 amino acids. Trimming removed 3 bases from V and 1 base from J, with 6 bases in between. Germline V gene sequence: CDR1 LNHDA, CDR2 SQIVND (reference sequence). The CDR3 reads CASSINWNTEAFF. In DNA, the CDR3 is TGTGCCAGTAGTATCAACTGGAACACTGAAGCTTTCTTT.

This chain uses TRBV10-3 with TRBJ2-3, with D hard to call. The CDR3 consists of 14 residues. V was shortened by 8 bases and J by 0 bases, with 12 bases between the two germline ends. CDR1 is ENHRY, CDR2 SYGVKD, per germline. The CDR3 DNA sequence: TGTGCCATCCGTTCCGAGATTAGCACAGATACGCAGTATTTT. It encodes CAIRSEISTDTQYF.

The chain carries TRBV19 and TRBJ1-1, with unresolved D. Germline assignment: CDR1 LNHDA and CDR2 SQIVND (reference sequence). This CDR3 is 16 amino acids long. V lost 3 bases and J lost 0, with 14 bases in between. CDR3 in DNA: TGTGCCAGTAGTATTTTATCCGGGAACATGAACACTGAAGCTTTCTTT. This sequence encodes CASSILSGNMNTEAFF.

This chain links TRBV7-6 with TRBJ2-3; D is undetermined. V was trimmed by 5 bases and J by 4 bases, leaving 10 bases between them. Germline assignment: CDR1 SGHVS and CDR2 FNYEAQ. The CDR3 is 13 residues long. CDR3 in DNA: TGTGCCAGCAGCCCCCTTCGGGCAGATACGCAGTATTTT. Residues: CASSPLRADTQYF.

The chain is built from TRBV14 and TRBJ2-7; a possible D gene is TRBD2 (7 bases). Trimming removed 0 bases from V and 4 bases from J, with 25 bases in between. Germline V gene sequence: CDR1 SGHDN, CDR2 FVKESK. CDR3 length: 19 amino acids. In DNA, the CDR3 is TGTGCCAGCAGCCAAGATGGGATGAGGTACGGGGGGCGTTGGTACGAGCAGTACTTC. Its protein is CASSQDGMRYGGRWYEQYF.

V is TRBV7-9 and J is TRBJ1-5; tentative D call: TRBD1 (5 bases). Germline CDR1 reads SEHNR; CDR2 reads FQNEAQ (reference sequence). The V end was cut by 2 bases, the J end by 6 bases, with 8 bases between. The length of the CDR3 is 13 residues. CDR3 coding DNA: TGTGCCAGCAGCTTACAGGGCCCTCAGCCCCAGCATTTT. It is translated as CASSLQGPQPQHF.

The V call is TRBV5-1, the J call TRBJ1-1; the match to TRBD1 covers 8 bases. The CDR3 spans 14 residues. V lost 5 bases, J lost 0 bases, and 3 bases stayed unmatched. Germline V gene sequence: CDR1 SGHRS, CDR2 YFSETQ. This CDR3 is CASRGDRMNTEAFF. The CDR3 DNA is TGCGCCAGCAGAGGGGACAGGATGAACACTGAAGCTTTCTTT. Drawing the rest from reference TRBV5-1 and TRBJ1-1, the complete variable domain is KAGVTQTPRYLIKTRGQQVTLSCSPISGHRSVSWYQQTPGQGLQFLFEYFSETQRNKGNFPGRFSGRQFSNSRSEMNVSTLELGDSALYLCASRGDRMNTEAFFGQGTRLTVV.

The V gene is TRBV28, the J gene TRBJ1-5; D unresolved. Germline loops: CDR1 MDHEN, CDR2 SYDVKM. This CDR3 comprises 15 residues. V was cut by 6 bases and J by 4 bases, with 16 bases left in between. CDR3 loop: CASSPSREWNQPQHF. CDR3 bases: TGTGCCAGCAGCCCATCACGGGAGTGGAATCAGCCCCAGCATTTT.

The CDR3 DNA follows: TGTGCCAGCAGCTTGGGCCTACAGGGGGCGCGCGGCTACACCTTC. Its translation: CASSLGLQGARGYTF. The chain has TRBV5-6 and TRBJ1-2, with 9 positions matching TRBD1. Germline lookup yields CDR1 SGHDT and CDR2 YYEEEE. With 0 bases clipped from V and 8 bases from J, the junction kept 8 bases outside the gene matches. CDR3 size: 15 residues.

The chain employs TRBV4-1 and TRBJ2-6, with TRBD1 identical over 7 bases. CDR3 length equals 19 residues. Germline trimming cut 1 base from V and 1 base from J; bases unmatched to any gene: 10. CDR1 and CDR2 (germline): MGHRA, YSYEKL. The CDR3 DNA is TGCGCCAGCAGCCAAGCAATGACAGGGTCGGGTTCTGGGGCCAACGTCCTGACTTTC. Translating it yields CASSQAMTGSGSGANVLTF.

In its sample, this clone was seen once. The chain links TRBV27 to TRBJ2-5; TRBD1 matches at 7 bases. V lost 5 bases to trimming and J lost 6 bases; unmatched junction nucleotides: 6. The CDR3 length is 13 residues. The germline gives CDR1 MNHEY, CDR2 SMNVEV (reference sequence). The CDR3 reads CASSPTGAQTQYF. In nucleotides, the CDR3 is TGTGCCAGCAGTCCTACAGGGGCTCAGACCCAGTACTTC.

The CDR3 nucleotides are TGTGCCAGCAGTGCGCCTTTTGGCGGGGGTGTGTTTGAGCAGTTCTTC. This encodes CASSAPFGGGVFEQFF. The chain is built from TRBV6-1 and TRBJ2-1, with TRBD2 matching over 7 bases. The CDR3 has 16 residues. CDR1 MNHNS and CDR2 SASEGT come from the germline V gene. V shed 4 bases, J shed 9 bases, and the junction held 15 bases outside the gene matches.

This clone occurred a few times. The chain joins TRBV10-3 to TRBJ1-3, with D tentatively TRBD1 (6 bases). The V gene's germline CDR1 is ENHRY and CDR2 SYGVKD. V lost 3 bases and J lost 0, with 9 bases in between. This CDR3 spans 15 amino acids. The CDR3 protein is CAISEQDSSGNTIYF. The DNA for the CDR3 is TGTGCCATCAGTGAACAGGACAGCTCTGGAAACACCATATATTTT.

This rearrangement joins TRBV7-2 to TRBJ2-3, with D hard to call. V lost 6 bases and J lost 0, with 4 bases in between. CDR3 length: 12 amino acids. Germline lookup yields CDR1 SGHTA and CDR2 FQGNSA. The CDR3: CASSPSTDTQYF. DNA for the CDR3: TGTGCCAGCAGTCCTAGCACAGATACGCAGTATTTT.

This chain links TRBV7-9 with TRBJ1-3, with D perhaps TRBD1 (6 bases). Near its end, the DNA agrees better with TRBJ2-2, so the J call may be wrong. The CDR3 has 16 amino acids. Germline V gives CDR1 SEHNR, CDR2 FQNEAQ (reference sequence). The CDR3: CASSFPDRPNTGELFF. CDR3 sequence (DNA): TGTGCCAGCAGCTTCCCTGACAGGCCGAACACCGGGGAGCTGTTTTTT.

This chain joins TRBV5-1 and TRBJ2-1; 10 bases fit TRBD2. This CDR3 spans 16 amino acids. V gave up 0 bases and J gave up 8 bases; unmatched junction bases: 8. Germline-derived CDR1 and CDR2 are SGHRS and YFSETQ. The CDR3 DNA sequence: TGCGCCAGCAGCTTGGGATCTTCTAGCGGGAGTGATGAGCAGTTCTTC. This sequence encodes CASSLGSSSGSDEQFF.

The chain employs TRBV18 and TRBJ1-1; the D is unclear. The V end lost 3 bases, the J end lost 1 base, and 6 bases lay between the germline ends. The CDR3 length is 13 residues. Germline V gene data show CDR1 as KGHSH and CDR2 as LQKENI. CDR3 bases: TGTGCCAGCTCACCGGCAACGAACACTGAAGCTTTCTTT. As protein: CASSPATNTEAFF.

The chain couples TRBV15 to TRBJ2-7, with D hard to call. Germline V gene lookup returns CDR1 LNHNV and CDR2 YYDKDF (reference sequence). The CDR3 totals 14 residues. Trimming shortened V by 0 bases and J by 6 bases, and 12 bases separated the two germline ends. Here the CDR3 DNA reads TGTGCCACCAGCAGAGATTCTCTTCTCCTCGAGCAGTACTTC. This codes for CATSRDSLLLEQYF.

CDR3 sequence: CASSLGGGYLEQFF. DNA of the CDR3: TGTGCCAGCAGCTTAGGGGGAGGGTATCTTGAGCAGTTCTTC. V gene TRBV7-3 combines with J gene TRBJ2-1; 7 nucleotides align to TRBD2. Germline values: CDR1 SGHTA, CDR2 FQGTGA. Trimming at V came to 2 bases and at J to 9 bases, leaving 7 bases not matched to a gene. This CDR3 comprises 14 residues.

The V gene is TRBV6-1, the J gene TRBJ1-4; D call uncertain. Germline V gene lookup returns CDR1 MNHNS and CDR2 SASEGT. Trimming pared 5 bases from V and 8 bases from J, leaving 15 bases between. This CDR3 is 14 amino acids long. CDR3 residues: CASSNPGGNEKLFF. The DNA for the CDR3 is TGTGCCAGCAGTAACCCGGGAGGGAACGAAAAACTGTTTTTT.

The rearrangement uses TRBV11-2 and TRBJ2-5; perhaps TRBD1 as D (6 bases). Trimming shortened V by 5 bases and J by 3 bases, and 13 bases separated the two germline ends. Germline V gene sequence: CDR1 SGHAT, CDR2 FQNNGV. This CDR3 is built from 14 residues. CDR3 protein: CASSLGHLKETQYF. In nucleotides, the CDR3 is TGTGCCAGCAGCCTGGGACACCTAAAAGAGACCCAGTACTTC. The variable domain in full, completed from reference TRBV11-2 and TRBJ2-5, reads EAGVAQSPRYKIIEKRQSVAFWCNPISGHATLYWYQQILGQGPKLLIQFQNNGVVDDSQLPKDRFSAERLKGVDSTLKIQPAKLEDSAVYLCASSLGHLKETQYFGPGTRLLVL.

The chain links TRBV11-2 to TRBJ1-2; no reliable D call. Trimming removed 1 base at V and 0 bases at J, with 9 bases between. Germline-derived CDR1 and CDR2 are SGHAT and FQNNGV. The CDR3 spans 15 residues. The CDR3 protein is CASSLVTASNYGYTF. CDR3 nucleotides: TGTGCCAGCAGCTTAGTTACAGCCTCTAACTATGGCTACACCTTC.

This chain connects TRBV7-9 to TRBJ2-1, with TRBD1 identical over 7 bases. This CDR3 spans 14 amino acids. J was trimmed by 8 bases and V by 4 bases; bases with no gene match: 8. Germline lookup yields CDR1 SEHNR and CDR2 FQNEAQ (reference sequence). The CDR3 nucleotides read TGTGCCAGCAGCTCATTAGAGGGGGCTGATGAGCAGTTCTTC. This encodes CASSSLEGADEQFF.

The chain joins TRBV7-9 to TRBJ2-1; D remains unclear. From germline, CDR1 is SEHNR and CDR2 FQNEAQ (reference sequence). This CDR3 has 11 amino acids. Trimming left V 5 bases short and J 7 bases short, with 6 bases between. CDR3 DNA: TGTGCCAGCAGCCCCCAGAATGAGCAGTTCTTC. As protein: CASSPQNEQFF.

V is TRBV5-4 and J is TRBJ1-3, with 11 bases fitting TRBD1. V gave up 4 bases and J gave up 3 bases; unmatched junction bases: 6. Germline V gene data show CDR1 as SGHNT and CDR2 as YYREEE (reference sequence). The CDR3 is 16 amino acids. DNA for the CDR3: TGTGCCAGCAGCGGGGACAGGGGGGTTTTTGGAAACACCATATATTTT. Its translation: CASSGDRGVFGNTIYF.

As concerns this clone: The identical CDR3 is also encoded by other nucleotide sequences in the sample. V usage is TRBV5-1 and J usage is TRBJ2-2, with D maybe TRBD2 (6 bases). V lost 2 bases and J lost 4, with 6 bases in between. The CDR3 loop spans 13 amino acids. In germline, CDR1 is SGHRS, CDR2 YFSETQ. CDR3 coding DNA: TGCGCCAGCAGCTTCGGGGGCACCGGGGAGCTGTTTTTT. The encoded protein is CASSFGGTGELFF.

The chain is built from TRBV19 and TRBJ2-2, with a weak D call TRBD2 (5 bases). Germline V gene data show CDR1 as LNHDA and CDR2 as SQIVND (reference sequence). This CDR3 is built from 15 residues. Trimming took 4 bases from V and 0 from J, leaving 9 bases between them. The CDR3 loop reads CASSTGNANTGELFF. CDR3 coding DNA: TGTGCCAGTAGTACGGGAAACGCGAACACCGGGGAGCTGTTTTTT.

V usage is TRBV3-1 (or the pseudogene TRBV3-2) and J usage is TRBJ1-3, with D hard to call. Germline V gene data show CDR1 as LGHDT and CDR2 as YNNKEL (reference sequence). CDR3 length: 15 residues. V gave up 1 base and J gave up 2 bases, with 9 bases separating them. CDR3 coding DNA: TGTGCCAGCAGCCAAGGCGGGTATACTGGAAACACCATATATTTT. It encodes CASSQGGYTGNTIYF.

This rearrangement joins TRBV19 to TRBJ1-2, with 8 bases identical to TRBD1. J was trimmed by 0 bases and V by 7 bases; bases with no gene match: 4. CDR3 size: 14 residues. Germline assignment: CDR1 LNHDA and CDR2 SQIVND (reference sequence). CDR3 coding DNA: TGTGCCAGTACCCGGACAGGGACTAACTATGGCTACACCTTC. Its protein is CASTRTGTNYGYTF.

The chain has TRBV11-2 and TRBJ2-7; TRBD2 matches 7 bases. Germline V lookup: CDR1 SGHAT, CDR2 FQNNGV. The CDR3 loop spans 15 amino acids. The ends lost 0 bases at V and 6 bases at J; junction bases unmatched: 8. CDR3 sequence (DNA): TGTGCCAGCAGCTTAGATGGGAGGGGATTAGGCGAGCAGTACTTC. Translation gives CASSLDGRGLGEQYF. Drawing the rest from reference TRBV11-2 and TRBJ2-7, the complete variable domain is EAGVAQSPRYKIIEKRQSVAFWCNPISGHATLYWYQQILGQGPKLLIQFQNNGVVDDSQLPKDRFSAERLKGVDSTLKIQPAKLEDSAVYLCASSLDGRGLGEQYFGPGTRLTVT.

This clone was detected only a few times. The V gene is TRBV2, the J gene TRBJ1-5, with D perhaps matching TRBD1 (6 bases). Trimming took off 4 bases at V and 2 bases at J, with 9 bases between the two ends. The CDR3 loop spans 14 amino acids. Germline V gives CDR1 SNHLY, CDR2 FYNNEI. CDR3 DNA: TGTGCCAGCAGTGTCTGGGGGCGCAATCAGCCCCAGCATTTT. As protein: CASSVWGRNQPQHF.

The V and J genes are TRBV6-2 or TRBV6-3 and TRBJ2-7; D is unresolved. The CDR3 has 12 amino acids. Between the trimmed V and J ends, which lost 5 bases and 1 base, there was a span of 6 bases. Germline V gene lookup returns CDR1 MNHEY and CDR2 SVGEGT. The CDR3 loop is CASSQTSYEQYF. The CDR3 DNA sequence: TGTGCCAGCAGTCAAACTTCCTACGAGCAGTACTTC.